This entry is about one TCR beta chain. These data belong to a study of shared clonotypes between healthy human individuals. Original methodology: ImmunoSEQ output lacked quality scores and full-length reads, limiting matched filtering. Profiling relied on immunoSEQ multiplex PCR, and the TCRdb table lists in-frame clones only, not all of them. D and trimming come from the DNA, and the V and J calls and clone size come from that table. The table includes about 1.5 million clones, 98% detected once. The specimen was naive CD4+ T cells sorted from blood. Regarding subset: CD45RA+ positively selected. The TCR sequence derives from a young man in good health.

In nucleotides, the CDR3 is TGTGCCAGCTCCCCGGGCATTGGGTATGGCTACACCTTC. As protein: CASSPGIGYGYTF. The rearrangement uses TRBV7-9 and TRBJ1-2; D ambiguous. Trimming took off 8 bases at V and 5 bases at J, with 15 bases between the two ends. Germline CDR1 reads SEHNR; CDR2 reads FQNEAQ (reference sequence). The CDR3 runs 13 residues. The whole variable domain, remainder taken from reference TRBV7-9 and TRBJ1-2, is DTGVSQNPRHKITKRGQNVTFRCDPISEHNRLYWYRQTLGQGPEFLTYFQNEAQLEKSRLLSDRFSAERPKGSFSTLEIQRTEQGDSAMYLCASSPGIGYGYTFGSGTRLTVV.